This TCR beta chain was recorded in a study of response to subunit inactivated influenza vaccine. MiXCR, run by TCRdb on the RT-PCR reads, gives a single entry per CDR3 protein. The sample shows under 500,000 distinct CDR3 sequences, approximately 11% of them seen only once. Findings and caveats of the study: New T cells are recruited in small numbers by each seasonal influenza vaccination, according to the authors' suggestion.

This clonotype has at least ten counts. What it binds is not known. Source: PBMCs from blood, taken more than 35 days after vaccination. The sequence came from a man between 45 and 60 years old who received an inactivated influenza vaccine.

The CDR3 nucleotides read TGTGCCAGCAGCGCGGGACTAGCGGGGGGAATGGATACGCAGTATTTT. Translated: CASSAGLAGGMDTQYF. The chain employs TRBV13 and TRBJ2-3; 15 nucleotides match TRBD2. The trim removed 5 bases at V and 6 bases at J, leaving 6 bases unmatched. The germline gives CDR1 PRHDT, CDR2 FYEKMQ (reference sequence). The CDR3 is 16 amino acids.